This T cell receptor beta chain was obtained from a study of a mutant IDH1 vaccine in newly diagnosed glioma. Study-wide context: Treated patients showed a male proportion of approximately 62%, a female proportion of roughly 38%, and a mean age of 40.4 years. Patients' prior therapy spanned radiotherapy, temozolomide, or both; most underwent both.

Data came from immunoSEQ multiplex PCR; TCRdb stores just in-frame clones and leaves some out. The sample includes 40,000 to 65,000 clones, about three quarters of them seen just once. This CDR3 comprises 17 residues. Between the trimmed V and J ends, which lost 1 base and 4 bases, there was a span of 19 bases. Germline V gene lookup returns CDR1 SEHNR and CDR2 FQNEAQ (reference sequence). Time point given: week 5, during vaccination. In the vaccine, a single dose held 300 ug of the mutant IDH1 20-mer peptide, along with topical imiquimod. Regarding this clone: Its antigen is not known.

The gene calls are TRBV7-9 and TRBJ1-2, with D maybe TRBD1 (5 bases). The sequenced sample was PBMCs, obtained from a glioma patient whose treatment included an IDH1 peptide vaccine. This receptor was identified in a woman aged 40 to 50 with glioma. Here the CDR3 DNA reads TGTGCCAGCAGCTTAGAGGCCCGGGGCGAGCGGGGCTATGGCTACACCTTC. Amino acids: CASSLEARGERGYGYTF.